This T cell receptor beta chain stems from a study of T cell repertoires in cytomegalovirus infection (dated by TCRdb to between 2017 and 2020). Broadly, across the study: Donor HLA type was relevant to the analysis, as public TCR beta signatures indicated carriage of CMV infection together with the matching HLA type.

A word on this clonotype: Its antigen is still unknown. Base qualities are not provided; no much larger clone lies one nucleotide away.

What the study reported, not specific to this receptor: Carriers of CMV infection plus the relevant HLA type were discriminated by the cumulative frequency of public TCR beta family members in the study cohort and in an independent approximately 340-donor cohort. The ex vivo response was dominated by HLA-C-restricted CMV-specific TCR beta clonotypes, which also provided the single most frequent clonotype in two of eight donors.

The instrument was an Illumina HiSeq 1500. TCRdb handled the public reads itself, with Q25 trimming in fastp and clone calling in MiXCR, and kept productive beta chains. Every CDR3 protein is listed once, alongside the most common genes and DNA of its rows. The sample table shows approximately 250,000 distinct CDR3 sequences, and over 20% are seen once. The ten top clones hold over 15% of the sample. Trimming takes 8 bases from V and 7 bases from J, and the germline ends sit 12 bases apart. Its CDR3 holds 12 amino acids, cysteine through phenylalanine. Only the CDR3 DNA stays, 36 bases, in frame from base 1.

The V gene is TRBV12-3 or TRBV12-4 and the J gene is TRBJ1-5; a tentative D call is TRBD1 (6 bases match). The sample taken for sequencing was CD8+ T cells from PBMCs. The sequence derives from a human donor in good health (CMV status not recorded). Some clones in this sample may be carry-over from other donors' samples. The CDR3 protein: CASGGPGQPQHF. Read as DNA, the sequence is TGTGCCAGCGGGGGGCCCGGACAGCCCCAGCATTTT.